The rows below give T cell receptor beta chains drawn from one sample of a study of persistence of HIV-infected CD4 T cells. Which antigens these TCRs recognize remains unknown. The repertoire was sequenced with immunoSEQ multiplex PCR; TCRdb's copy has only in-frame clones and lacks some. The sample lists roughly 30,000 clones, approximately 80% occurring once. Sequenced material: CD4+ T cells sorted from PBMCs after approximately 19-hour stimulation, taken from a patient who received antiretroviral therapy. The source is an adult woman with HIV who was CMV-seropositive. Both conserved end residues are part of each CDR3. The D gene is left open where the match is weak. Where a row states a size, it is once, few, many or the class of an expanded clone; other rows omit it.

clone_size j_call v_call d_call cdr3_nt cdr3_aa
- TRBJ1-1 TRBV2 - TGTGCCAGCAGTGAGCACGGACCCGCTCTGAACACTGAAGCTTTCTTT CASSEHGPALNTEAFF
- TRBJ2-3 TRBV5-4 - TGTGCCAGCAGCTTGCGTACAAATACGCAGTATTTT CASSLRTNTQYF
few TRBJ1-1 TRBV9 - TGTGCCAGCAGCCCGGACACTAGTCGGTTCCCTGAAGCTTTCTTT CASSPDTSRFPEAFF
- TRBJ1-1 TRBV2 - TGTGCCAGCAGCTCCTTACCCGGGCCGGGCACTGAAGCTTTCTTT CASSSLPGPGTEAFF
- TRBJ2-5 TRBV5-1 - TGCGCCAGCAGCGTGTACCAAGAGACCCAGTACTTC CASSVYQETQYF
- TRBJ2-3 TRBV7-7 TRBD2 TGTGCCAGCAGCCCTGGACTAGCGGGGGAAGCAGATACGCAGTATTTT CASSPGLAGEADTQYF
- TRBJ2-7 TRBV29-1 TRBD1 TGCAGCGTTCGGAGTGTCACAGGGGGAGAGCAGTACTTC CSVRSVTGGEQYF
- TRBJ2-2 TRBV27 TRBD2 TGTGCCAGCAGTCCCAGCGGGGGGGCGGGCACCGGGGAGCTGTTTTTT CASSPSGGAGTGELFF
- TRBJ1-5 TRBV7-9 - TGTGCCAGCAGCTTAGCAAGAGGCAATCAGCCCCAGCATTTT CASSLARGNQPQHF
- TRBJ1-2 TRBV30 - TGTGCCTGGAGGGCCGGGTTCTATGGCTACACCTTC CAWRAGFYGYTF
- TRBJ2-2 TRBV11-3 - TGTGCCAGCAGCTTAGATCGACAGGCGGTCGGGGAGCTGTTTTTT CASSLDRQAVGELFF
- TRBJ2-3 TRBV24-1 TRBD2 TGTGCCACCAGTGGGGGACTACAGACAGATACGCAGTATTTT CATSGGLQTDTQYF
few TRBJ1-1 TRBV9 - TGTGCCAGCAGCGACAGGCCGCGGAGCCAAGCTTTCTTT CASSDRPRSQAFF
- TRBJ2-3 TRBV12-3/TRBV12-4 - TGTGCCAGCAGTTTAGCAGCTGCAGATACGCAGTATTTT CASSLAAADTQYF
once TRBJ1-2 TRBV5-8 TRBD1 TGTGCCAGCAGCTTGGAGGGACAGGGGGCGTACCGGCGTGGCTACACCTTC CASSLEGQGAYRRGYTF
- TRBJ2-4 TRBV4-1 - TGCGCCAGCAGCCAAGATTGGGCAGGACCTGCCAAAAACATTCAGTACTTC CASSQDWAGPAKNIQYF
- TRBJ1-6 TRBV5-1 TRBD1 TGCGCCAGCAGCTTGTACAGGGGGCAGTCACCCCTCCACTTT CASSLYRGQSPLHF
- TRBJ1-1 TRBV6-5 - TGTGCCGGCCGCAATTCGAAGGGGTTGGTGACTGAAGCTTTCTTT CAGRNSKGLVTEAFF